The T cell receptor (beta chain) described here comes from a study of T-cell memory formation after mild COVID-19. The study's findings and limits: Clones contracting across day 15 to 85 had a balanced CD4/CD8 profile; later expanding clones leaned CD4+. Cross-reactive memory appears to have joined, as suggested by some responding clones showing up in pre-infection memory.

Barcoded TCR alpha and TCR beta cDNA libraries with UMIs came from 5'RACE using constant-segment primers. Each CDR3 protein gets one entry after TCRdb re-called the 5' RACE reads with MiXCR. Among 200,000 to 250,000 distinct CDR3 sequences listed, around 8.8% were seen once. This CDR3 region has 14 residues. The V gene lost 3 bases and the J gene lost 5 bases, with 13 bases spanning the gap. Germline CDR1 and CDR2: SNHLY and FYNNEI. In this sample, this clonotype turned up a few times. Its target is unknown. Sequencing was performed on PBMCs or a T cell subset sorted from them (not recorded which). The genes are TRBV2 and TRBJ1-2; tentative D call: TRBD1 (5 bases). This clonotype was sampled from a man younger than 30 who had mild COVID-19 (a few samples of this study predate the infection). Cell type and time point are not known. CDR3 protein: CASSEGVWAYGYTF. In DNA form, the CDR3 reads TGTGCCAGCAGTGAGGGGGTGTGGGCGTATGGCTACACCTTC.